This T cell receptor beta chain was found in a study of beta chain features in type 1 diabetes. Study results and limitations: Moderate yet significant TCRB CDR3 shortening was seen in Type 1 diabetes patients in all four CD4+ subsets.

TCRB transcripts that were expressed got sequenced, as all of the isolated RNA had been reverse transcribed. Repertoires were generated with immunoSEQ multiplex PCR, while TCRdb's copy carries only in-frame clones and drops some. The sample shows hundreds of thousands of clones, over 12% of them seen only once. Comments on this clone: Antigen: not known.

The sample taken for sequencing was naive CD4+ T cells from blood. The sequence came from a man aged 18-30 years with type 1 diabetes.

Here the CDR3 reads CASTQGTGKAFF. DNA of the CDR3: TGTGCCTCCACGCAGGGGACAGGGAAAGCTTTCTTT. The rearrangement links TRBV30 to TRBJ1-1; 9 positions match TRBD1. Germline trimming cut 7 bases from V and 9 bases from J; bases unmatched to any gene: 9. The CDR3 sequence is 12 residues long. CDR1 is GTSNPN, CDR2 SVGIG, per germline (reference sequence).